This T cell receptor (beta chain) was identified during a study of blood T cell repertoires in COVID-19 (dated by TCRdb to 2020 to 2021). About the investigation overall: The collaborator samples originated in the United States, Italy and Spain and spanned the acute and convalescent phases of COVID-19. The prospective study material was composed of cDNA or gDNA derived from T cells, B-cell-depleted T cells, or PBMCs. Where HLA class I and class II types were available, the types were taken from metadata supplied by the sample provider, not from assay-based typing. Nearly every sample came with metadata listing a de-identified subject ID, COVID-19 status, age in years and sex. The repertoires were made available in a free public database intended to serve as a resource for research on the immune response to SARS-CoV-2. The dataset comprised deeply sampled blood TCRbeta repertoires from subjects exposed to, actively infected with, or recovered from COVID-19. Samples were obtained from the ongoing ImmuneRACE study (first 160 participants) and from over 1,000 subjects provided by 6 global collaborators. Here is what the overall study found, with its caveats: The amount of clinical and demographic metadata varied by source and participant and was provided uncurated.

The CDR3 sequence holds 18 residues, the cysteine and phenylalanine included. Only the CDR3 part of the read is kept: 54 bases, read in frame from the first base. V is cut back by 4 bases and J by 1 base, with 15 bases in the junction unmatched. The CDR1 and CDR2 encoded by the germline V gene are SGHRS and YFSETQ. The immunoSEQ Assay, a bias-controlled multiplex PCR, was used to amplify TCRbeta CDR3 regions from genomic DNA. As for the authors' bioinformatics: Nucleated cell counts per sample were estimated from amplification of reference gene primers within the assay. To quantify the absolute abundance of each unique TCRbeta CDR3 rearrangement, sequence reads were collapsed and filtered. For each sample, productive Simpson clonality was calculated by taking the square root of Simpson's diversity index across productive rearrangements. TCRdb retrieved this table from immuneACCESS and kept in-frame rearrangements only. Not all clones are present; in checked studies, unresolved V genes account for under half, and no reason is known for the remainder. V and J calls plus clone size are reproduced from that table; the DNA served to infer D and trimming. This sample gives tens of thousands of clones in total; approximately 88% of them show up just once. 4.5% to 7% of the sample is in the top ten clones.

Each collaborating institution followed its own protocols to collect whole blood in K2EDTA tubes. For TCRbeta analysis, collaborator samples were shipped as frozen whole blood, as isolated PBMCs, or as DNA extracted from either sample type. Worth noting for this clone: It lacks a known antigen. No clone much larger than this one lies a single base away; base qualities are absent.

The clonotype was recovered from a man aged 45-60 years with active COVID-19. Sequenced input: peripheral blood. The chain links TRBV5-1 with TRBJ2-5, with TRBD2 matching 8 junction bases. CDR3 protein: CASSPRLRRGEPQETQYF. The DNA is as follows: TGCGCCAGCAGCCCCCGCTTAAGGCGGGGGGAGCCCCAAGAGACCCAGTACTTC. Extended through the reference TRBV5-1 and TRBJ2-5 proteins, this CDR3 yields the full variable domain: KAGVTQTPRYLIKTRGQQVTLSCSPISGHRSVSWYQQTPGQGLQFLFEYFSETQRNKGNFPGRFSGRQFSNSRSEMNVSTLELGDSALYLCASSPRLRRGEPQETQYFGPGTRLLVL.